This T cell receptor (beta chain) was recorded in a study of cytomegalovirus exposure and HLA in healthy donors. Study information: From donors who were HLA-typed, an early data release held 75 million to 85 million unique TCRs. Study-wide results and caveats: In a later analysis, a missense DCLRE1C variant was linked to TCR beta V- and J-gene trimming.

PCR used 60 Vbeta primers and 13 Jbeta primers. Generated by immunoSEQ multiplex PCR, the TCRdb table keeps only in-frame clones and is missing some. The sample lists about 160,000 clones; around 80% were seen once. Concerning this clone: Its matching antigen is unknown.

This CDR3 spans 15 amino acids. V lost 2 bases, J lost 6 bases, and 4 bases stayed unmatched. Germline loops: CDR1 MDHEN, CDR2 SYDVKM. The chain links TRBV28 to TRBJ2-4; 10 bases are shared with TRBD2. Sequenced sample: PBMCs. This clonotype was sampled from a man between 35 and 55 years old in good health and CMV-seronegative. In nucleotides, the CDR3 is TGTGCCAGCAGTTTAAGAGCGGGAGGGCCAAACATTCAGTACTTC. This sequence encodes CASSLRAGGPNIQYF.